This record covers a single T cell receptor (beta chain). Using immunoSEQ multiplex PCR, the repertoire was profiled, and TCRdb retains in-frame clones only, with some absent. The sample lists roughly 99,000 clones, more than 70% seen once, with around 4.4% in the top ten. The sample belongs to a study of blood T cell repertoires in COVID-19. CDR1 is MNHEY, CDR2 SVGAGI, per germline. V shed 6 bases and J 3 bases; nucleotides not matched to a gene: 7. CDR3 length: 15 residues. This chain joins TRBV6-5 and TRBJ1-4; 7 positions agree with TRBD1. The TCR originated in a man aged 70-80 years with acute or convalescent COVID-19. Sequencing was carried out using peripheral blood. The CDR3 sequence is CASSYTGTANEKLFF. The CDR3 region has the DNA TGTGCCAGCAGCTATACCGGGACAGCTAATGAAAAACTGTTTTTT.